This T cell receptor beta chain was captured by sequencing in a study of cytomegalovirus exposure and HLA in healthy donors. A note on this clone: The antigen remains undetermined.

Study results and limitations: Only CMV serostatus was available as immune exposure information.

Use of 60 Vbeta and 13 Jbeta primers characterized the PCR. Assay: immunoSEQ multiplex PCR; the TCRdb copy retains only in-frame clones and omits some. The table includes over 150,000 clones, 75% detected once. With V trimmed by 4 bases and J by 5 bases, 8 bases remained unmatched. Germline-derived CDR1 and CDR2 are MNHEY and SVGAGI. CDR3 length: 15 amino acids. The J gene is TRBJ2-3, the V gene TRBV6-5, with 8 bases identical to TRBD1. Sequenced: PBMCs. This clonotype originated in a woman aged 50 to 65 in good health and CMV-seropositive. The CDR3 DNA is TGTGCCAGCAGTTCCCCCTCAGGGGGCTTAGATACGCAGTATTTT. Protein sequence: CASSSPSGGLDTQYF.